The entry below describes one TCR beta chain. Antigen: not known. The record originates from a study of T cells after yellow fever vaccination. Whole-study findings and limits: Abundant clonotypes from the bulk population could get into FACS-sorted repertoires as contaminants. Although the secondary response was weaker, it peaked faster, at day 5 versus 15.

V lost 6 bases to trimming and J lost 0 bases; unmatched junction nucleotides: 5. Germline values: CDR1 SGHVS, CDR2 FNYEAQ. This CDR3 contains 16 residues. TCRdb itself ran the 5' RACE reads through MiXCR, one entry per CDR3 protein. The data show 340,000 or so distinct CDR3 sequences, around 13% seen once. The receptor was isolated from a man aged 18 to 30 who received the YFV17D yellow fever vaccine. The source material was CD4+ T cells sorted from PBMCs, sampled 15 days after the yellow fever booster vaccination. This sequence joins TRBV7-6 and TRBJ2-5; 12 nucleotides match TRBD2. The CDR3 sequence: CASRTSGGLYQETQYF. CDR3 sequence (DNA): TGTGCCAGCAGGACTAGCGGGGGCTTGTACCAAGAGACCCAGTACTTC.